Listed below are T cell receptor beta chains from one sample, sequenced in a study of T-cell memory formation after mild COVID-19. TCRdb re-derived calls from the 5' RACE reads in MiXCR, one entry per CDR3 protein. The table includes hundreds of thousands of distinct CDR3 sequences, under 20% detected once. Sequencing was performed on PBMCs or a T cell subset sorted from them (not recorded which). The origin of the receptors is an adult woman who had mild COVID-19 (a few samples of this study predate the infection). Cell type and time point are not known. CDR3s leave out the opening cysteine and the closing phenylalanine or tryptophan. A D gene is named only where the DNA matches it firmly. Size is omitted from some rows. Given values are once, few, many or a class for expanded clones.

v_call	j_call	clone_size	d_call	cdr3_aa
TRBV7-9	TRBJ2-7	NA	NA	ASSLAGLALDEQY
TRBV30	TRBJ1-1	NA	TRBD1	AWNSQGVGTEAF
TRBV3-1	TRBJ1-1	NA	NA	ASSQGGREGE
TRBV12-3/TRBV12-4	TRBJ1-3	NA	NA	ASSRNLGNTIY
TRBV27	TRBJ2-3	NA	NA	ASSLRVGADTQY
TRBV7-6	TRBJ2-1	few	NA	ASSFQGSSSYNEQF
TRBV20-1	TRBJ2-5	few	NA	SASPGGPASEAQY
TRBV24-1	TRBJ2-2	few	TRBD2	ATSDRGGRPTGELF
TRBV4-2	TRBJ2-5	NA	TRBD2	ASSPSLLAGGQETQY
TRBV29-1	TRBJ1-2	few	NA	SVEDQWRGYT
TRBV18	TRBJ2-4	NA	NA	ASSPAVPKNIQY
TRBV9	TRBJ2-1	few	NA	ASSGDRGEQF
TRBV5-6	TRBJ2-5	few	TRBD1	ASSLAGTAAQETQY
TRBV11-3	TRBJ2-1	few	TRBD2	ASSLGTSGSNLGEQF
TRBV12-3/TRBV12-4	TRBJ2-5	few	NA	ASRAGLYRETQY
TRBV5-1	TRBJ2-7	many	TRBD1	ASSSGGYEQY
TRBV7-2	TRBJ2-5	many	NA	ASSSSGETQY
TRBV28	TRBJ1-5	NA	NA	ASSTRGEGNQPQH
TRBV10-3	TRBJ2-5	few	NA	AISDSHTGETQY
TRBV12-3/TRBV12-4	TRBJ2-1	many	NA	ASSSDNEQF
TRBV5-8	TRBJ2-1	NA	TRBD2	ASDHRDYGAEQF
TRBV5-1	TRBJ1-1	NA	NA	ASSIRRGMRTSPNTEAF
TRBV7-9	TRBJ1-1	few	TRBD1	AARRDRESTEAF
TRBV9	TRBJ2-5	few	TRBD2	ASTPGGRTYQETQY
TRBV5-1	TRBJ2-2	NA	TRBD2	ASSLVSGGPGELF
TRBV12-3/TRBV12-4	TRBJ1-1	few	NA	ASRLTLQQGEAF
TRBV7-9	TRBJ1-1	few	NA	ASSPPGPGAEAF
TRBV6-6	TRBJ2-7	once	TRBD1	ASSIMPGQIYEQY
TRBV24-1	TRBJ1-5	NA	NA	ATSDRGVTQPQH
TRBV20-1	TRBJ2-3	few	TRBD2	SARAAGRALDTQY
TRBV19	TRBJ2-7	few	NA	ASSNQGYEQY
TRBV15	TRBJ2-1	many	NA	ATSRVASSYNEQF
TRBV19	TRBJ2-7	few	NA	ASRNGERSSEQY
TRBV5-5	TRBJ1-2	NA	TRBD1	ASSGTGGGYT
TRBV3-1	TRBJ2-3	few	NA	ASSWGAGGDTQY
TRBV6-2/TRBV6-3	TRBJ2-5	few	NA	ATSLGYRVETQY
TRBV7-8	TRBJ1-1	NA	NA	ASSSTRGFRTEAF
TRBV6-5	TRBJ2-7	NA	TRBD2	ASSHRTSGPYEQY
TRBV5-1	TRBJ2-1	few	NA	ASSPGAIGNEQF
TRBV12-3/TRBV12-4	TRBJ1-3	few	NA	ASRAQGRSGNTIY
TRBV20-1	TRBJ2-1	NA	TRBD2	SAEVSSGFF
TRBV3-1	TRBJ2-3	NA	TRBD2	ASSQDGTSGRIADTQY
TRBV4-2	TRBJ2-3	few	NA	ASRRENPNTQY